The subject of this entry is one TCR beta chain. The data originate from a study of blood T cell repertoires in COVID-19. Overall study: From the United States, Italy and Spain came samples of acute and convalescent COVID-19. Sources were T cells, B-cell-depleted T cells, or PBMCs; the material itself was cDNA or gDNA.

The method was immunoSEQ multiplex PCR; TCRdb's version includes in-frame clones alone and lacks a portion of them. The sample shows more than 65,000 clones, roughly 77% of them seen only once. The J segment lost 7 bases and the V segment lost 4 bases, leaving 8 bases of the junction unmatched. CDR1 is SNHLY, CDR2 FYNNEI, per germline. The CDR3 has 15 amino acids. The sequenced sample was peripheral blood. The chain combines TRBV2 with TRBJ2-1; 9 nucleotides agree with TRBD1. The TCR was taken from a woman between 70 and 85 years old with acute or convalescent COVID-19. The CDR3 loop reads CASSGRQGVGNEQFF. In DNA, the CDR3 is TGTGCCAGCAGTGGAAGACAGGGGGTAGGAAATGAGCAGTTCTTC.